This TCR beta chain was observed in a study of radiation and T cells in renal cell carcinoma. Treatment indicated: 15 Gy SBRT to primary tumor, nephrectomy 4 weeks later. The germline V gene has CDR1 MNHNY and CDR2 SVGAGI (reference sequence). Trimming shortened V by 5 bases and J by 0 bases, and 10 bases separated the two germline ends. This CDR3 has 14 amino acids. This clone was counted only a few times. Using immunoSEQ multiplex PCR, the repertoire was profiled, and TCRdb retains in-frame clones only, with some absent. The data show around 13,000 clones, around 35% seen once. The source of this sequence is a man between 60 and 70 years old with renal cell carcinoma. This sample comprised tumor tissue, obtained from a patient whose treatment included radiotherapy and nephrectomy. V usage is TRBV6-6 and J usage is TRBJ1-2; D may be TRBD1 (6 bases). The CDR3 region has the DNA TGTGCCAGCAGTACCTGGACAGCTAACTATGGCTACACCTTC. It specifies CASSTWTANYGYTF.